Listed below are T cell receptor beta chains from one sample, sequenced in a study of vaccination and CD4 T cells after COVID-19. Antigen specificity for these receptors is unknown. TCRdb reprocessed the PCR reads via MiXCR and lists one record per CDR3 protein. The repertoire holds 4,000 to 4,500 distinct CDR3 sequences, with roughly 20% as singletons. Input material: CD4+ T cells from blood, cultured in vitro. The receptor set was obtained from a human donor who had recovered from COVID-19. The conserved cysteine and the conserved F or W are not part of the CDR3 here. The order of the fields is CDR3 length, V gene, CDR3 protein.

>13|TRBV5-1
ASSPTTGGRSEAF
>14|TRBV9
ASSVEGSGRLGTQY
>11|TRBV7-2
ASSLKVDYGYT
>14|TRBV2
ASSEGGQLSGNTIY
>13|TRBV7-9
ASSPDQTSGDTQY
>11|TRBV3-1
ASSQYGTYEQY
>13|TRBV18
ASSRWEGFNQPQH
>11|TRBV5-6
ASSLAGQGGAF
>12|TRBV6-2/TRBV6-3
ASSAGQILQVQY
>13|TRBV12-3/TRBV12-4
ASSLSAPNTGELF
>13|TRBV5-4
ASSLGEGYYNEQF
>15|TRBV19
ASSTHSAQGQGDGYT
>16|TRBV7-8
ASSLVARGARSGNTIY
>13|TRBV20-1
SARDMGGVQETQY
>12|TRBV6-1
ASSDWATNQPQH
>16|TRBV7-3
ASSLRVQGSLAKNIQY
>12|TRBV11-2
ASSLDWGAYEQY
>9|TRBV2
ASKITQGYT
>16|TRBV6-5
ASSYGGQESSYNSPLH
>14|TRBV27
ASRRVGHLLTDTQY
>14|TRBV12-3/TRBV12-4
ASTNSGTHANYGYT
>9|TRBV29-1
SVELNYGYT
>12|TRBV19
ASSLTGSNSPLH
>12|TRBV2
ASSSTGLFYGYT
>15|TRBV7-8
ASSLALTGIGNYGYT
>12|TRBV30
AWTPGQGAGGYT
>13|TRBV11-2
ASTRNRGAGTEAF
>12|TRBV11-1
ASSLRGSTGELF
>13|TRBV12-3/TRBV12-4
ASTRRKLNTGELF
>11|TRBV14
ASSLTGPTEAF
>11|TRBV18
ASSLDRAGELF
>13|TRBV19
ASSSGGYYNYGYT
>13|TRBV3-1
ASSRAGTGGYEQY
>13|TRBV7-3
ASSPGTGLGDTQY
>15|TRBV20-1
SARPGEAGGHQETQY
>13|TRBV12-3/TRBV12-4
ASILGTAGVNEQF
>10|TRBV2
ASRGAGRGYT
>12|TRBV6-2/TRBV6-3
ASSVTGENSPLH
>12|TRBV4-1
ASRGQLKNTEAF
>9|TRBV20-1
SASQNTEAF
>10|TRBV3-1
ASSTHRAPLH
>12|TRBV5-3
ASSIQPGQGVEY
>13|TRBV19
ASSRLESVGYGYT
>12|TRBV6-1
ASSNYRVNTEAF
>14|TRBV7-8
ASSRTVYRGIGGQY
>12|TRBV6-2/TRBV6-3
ASRTQNLGTEAF
>15|TRBV6-5
ASSYGGLLSGANVLT
>13|TRBV7-9
ASSSPGHMNTEAF
>13|TRBV7-9
ASSTSGTVNEKLF
>11|TRBV20-1
SARDLHGEKLF
>11|TRBV12-3/TRBV12-4
ASSLSRASEAF
>12|TRBV6-1
ASWESAAVGAQY
>15|TRBV7-2
ASSLGGEGSSTDTQY
>14|TRBV27
ASSPGTTRGRTEAF
>14|TRBV5-4
ASSLASGTGGPGYT
>11|TRBV2
ASRAGGSNEQF
>15|TRBV18
ASSPEGNSPAYNEQF
>13|TRBV6-1
ASRPYGRTAGEQY
>14|TRBV30
AWSVSPFDYNYGYT
>15|TRBV7-3
ASSLSPPDRVGGELF